These 5 T cell receptor beta chains were all obtained from the same sample, sequenced in a study of Graves' ophthalmopathy and Graves' hyperthyroidism. Researchers took RNA transcripts and amplified TCR beta CDR3 regions from them. The authors performed first-round RT-PCR with HTBI primers and then a second-round multiplex PCR. From the multiplex PCR reads, TCRdb called clonotypes with MiXCR, one entry per CDR3 protein. This table holds around 600,000 distinct CDR3 sequences, under 50% found once. Sequencing was performed on peripheral blood. Source of these receptors: an adult man with Graves' ophthalmopathy.

The sample holds many counts of this clonotype. V is TRBV19 and J is TRBJ2-6, with 7 positions matching TRBD1. The CDR3 covers 17 residues. Per germline, CDR1 LNHDA and CDR2 SQIVND (reference sequence). V was pared by 3 bases and J by 1 base, with 6 bases of the junction left unmatched. The CDR3 protein is CASSIRGRRSGANVLTF. CDR3 sequence (DNA): TGTGCCAGTAGTATTAGGGGGCGCAGGTCTGGGGCCAACGTCCTGACTTTC.

The chain combines TRBV2 with TRBJ1-2, with D possibly being TRBD1 (5 bases). Trimming cost V 6 bases and J 4 bases, with 18 bases left between them. The germline V gene has CDR1 SNHLY and CDR2 FYNNEI. The CDR3 has 15 amino acids. The DNA of the CDR3 is TGTGCCAGCAGCAAAACGGGGGGTATCGTCTATGGCTACACCTTC. The encoded protein is CASSKTGGIVYGYTF.

The V call is TRBV10-3, the J call TRBJ2-7; 7 bases fit TRBD2. Per the germline V gene, CDR1 is ENHRY and CDR2 is SYGVKD. Unmatched junction bases numbered 10, after V lost 4 bases and J lost 7 bases. The CDR3 runs 14 residues. DNA for the CDR3: TGTGCCATCAGTGGAGGGACTACCTACAATGAGCAGTACTTC. This codes for CAISGGTTYNEQYF.

This chain connects TRBV7-6 to TRBJ1-6, with D perhaps matching TRBD1 (5 bases). V dropped 6 bases and J dropped 10 bases, with 31 bases sitting between them. This CDR3 is built from 19 residues. Germline V gene sequence: CDR1 SGHVS, CDR2 FNYEAQ. This chain's CDR3 is CASSYSTGREGRSKSPLHF. DNA of the CDR3: TGTGCCAGCAGTTACTCCACGGGCCGAGAGGGGAGGAGTAAGTCACCCCTCCACTTT.

The chain couples TRBV10-3 to TRBJ1-6; the D is unclear. This CDR3 region has 15 residues. Germline V gene sequence: CDR1 ENHRY, CDR2 SYGVKD. Trimming stripped 5 bases from V and 7 bases from J, with 15 bases between. CDR3 sequence (DNA): TGTGCCATCAGTCCGGGGTCATCCACGAATTCACCCCTCCACTTT. It is translated as CAISPGSSTNSPLHF.